This T cell receptor beta chain is drawn from a study of blood T cell repertoires in COVID-19. As for the study in general: Acute and convalescent COVID-19 samples came from the United States, Italy and Spain. PBMCs, B-cell-depleted T cells, or T cells were the source of the cDNA or gDNA that made up the material.

Under the authors' procedure: Estimated nucleated cell counts came from reference gene primer amplification. Assay: immunoSEQ multiplex PCR; the TCRdb copy retains only in-frame clones and omits some. That table supplies the V and J calls and clone size; D and trimming were determined from the DNA. The sample has about 120,000 clones, about nine tenths seen once; the top ten hold approximately 4.2%. This CDR3 contains 16 residues. Germline CDR1 reads MNHNS; CDR2 reads SASEGT. J was trimmed by 3 bases and V by 3 bases; bases with no gene match: 4. This clone was seen only a few times. Sequenced input: peripheral blood. The TCR originated in a man in his forties with acute or convalescent COVID-19. V gene TRBV6-1 combines with J gene TRBJ2-3, with TRBD1 matching 12 bases. The CDR3 reads CASSDWGQGATDTQYF. The CDR3 coding sequence is TGTGCCAGCAGTGATTGGGGACAGGGGGCAACAGATACGCAGTATTTT.